Listed below are T cell receptor beta chains from one sample, sequenced in a study of T-cell memory formation after mild COVID-19. TCRdb passed the 5' RACE reads through MiXCR, listing each CDR3 protein once. Counted here are roughly 400,000 distinct CDR3 sequences, roughly 18% occurring once; the ten biggest clones make up 20% to 25%. The sequencing sample was made of PBMCs or a T cell subset sorted from them (not recorded which). These receptors were taken from a man aged 18 to 30 who had mild COVID-19 (a few samples of this study predate the infection). Cell type and time point are not known. CDR3s include the opening cysteine and the closing phenylalanine or tryptophan. A D gene is named only where the DNA matches it firmly. Size values are once, few and many counts, or a class for expanded clones, and some rows have none.

>TRBV27|TRBJ2-1|TRBD2|few
TGTGCCAGCACCGCGGGAGCATCTTCCTACAATGAGCAGTTCTTC
CASTAGASSYNEQFF
>TRBV10-3|TRBJ1-2|-|few
TGTGCCACCAGGAAAGGGGAGGACTATGGCTACACCTTC
CATRKGEDYGYTF
>TRBV7-2|TRBJ2-3|TRBD2|-
TGTGCCAGCAGCCTGGAGATATTAGCGGGGGGCGGAGATACGCAGTATTTT
CASSLEILAGGGDTQYF
>TRBV7-2|TRBJ2-5|-|few
TGTGCCAGCAGCTTCGGCTGGCAAGAGACCCAGTACTTC
CASSFGWQETQYF
>TRBV4-3|TRBJ2-2|TRBD1|-
TGCGCCAGCAGCCAGGGACAGGGGGCAGTCGGGGAGCTGTTTTTT
CASSQGQGAVGELFF
>TRBV5-5|TRBJ2-2|-|-
TGTGCCAGCAGCTTGTTTGCAGGAGGCACCGGGGAGCTGTTTTTT
CASSLFAGGTGELFF
>TRBV7-3|TRBJ2-3|TRBD2|few
TGTGCCAGCAGCGCTGGGACTAGCGGGGGGGCCAAGGATACGCAGTATTTT
CASSAGTSGGAKDTQYF
>TRBV7-9|TRBJ1-4|TRBD1|few
TGTGCCAGCAGCTTACCCCGTGGGGCAGGGGGCGTGTGGAGTGAAAAACTGTTTTTT
CASSLPRGAGGVWSEKLFF
>TRBV3-1|TRBJ2-5|TRBD2|few
TGTGCCAGCAGCCAGAACGGACTAGCCGAGACCCAGTACTTC
CASSQNGLAETQYF
>TRBV11-2|TRBJ1-1|-|-
TGTGCCAGCAGCGATCGACAGGCGACGAACACTGAAGCTTTCTTT
CASSDRQATNTEAFF